These T cell receptor beta chains were read from a single sample in a study of T cells in Graves' hyperthyroidism and ophthalmopathy. In TCRdb, the multiplex PCR reads were re-called with MiXCR into one record per CDR3 protein. This sample carries 300,000 to 400,000 distinct CDR3 sequences, 21% of them seen once, and the ten largest clones take less than 65%. The sample comprised blood. The origin of the receptors is a woman between 45 and 65 years old with Graves' hyperthyroidism. Both conserved end residues are part of each CDR3. The D gene is left open where the match is weak. Clone size appears in some rows only: once, few, many, or a class for an expanded clone.

J gene	D gene	V gene	clone size	CDR3 length	CDR3 protein	CDR3 DNA
TRBJ2-2	.	TRBV3-1	many	13	CASSPQLTGELFF	TGTGCCAGCAGCCCACAATTAACCGGGGAGCTGTTTTTT
TRBJ2-1	.	TRBV5-1	many	12	CASSLKDNEQFF	TGCGCCAGCAGCTTAAAGGACAATGAGCAGTTCTTC
TRBJ2-5	TRBD1	TRBV4-1	.	14	CASSRTGTEETQYF	TGCGCCAGCAGCCGGACAGGGACGGAGGAGACCCAGTACTTC
TRBJ2-7	.	TRBV18	many	15	CASSPKTPGQDEQYF	TGTGCCAGCTCACCAAAGACCCCAGGTCAGGACGAGCAGTACTTC
TRBJ2-4	TRBD2	TRBV11-2	once	18	CASSFPRLAGLAKNIQYF	TGTGCCAGCAGCTTCCCCAGACTAGCGGGTCTAGCCAAAAACATTCAGTACTTC
TRBJ2-5	TRBD1	TRBV2	.	16	CASSVGQGLSGETQYF	TGTGCCAGCAGCGTGGGACAGGGGTTATCGGGAGAGACCCAGTACTTC
TRBJ2-4	TRBD2	TRBV28	many	16	CASSLGGGWAVNIQYF	TGTGCCAGCAGTTTGGGGGGGGGGTGGGCGGTAAACATTCAGTACTTC
TRBJ2-1	TRBD2	TRBV28	many	16	CASSLSGGSSYNEQFF	TGTGCCAGCAGTTTATCCGGCGGGAGCTCCTACAATGAGCAGTTCTTC
TRBJ2-1	.	TRBV4-1	.	16	CASDSNPGLTYNEQFF	TGCGCCAGCGATTCCAATCCGGGCTTAACCTACAATGAGCAGTTCTTC
TRBJ2-5	TRBD2	TRBV6-1	many	12	CASRLAGGAQYF	TGTGCCAGTCGACTAGCGGGGGGGGCCCAGTACTTC
TRBJ2-3	TRBD1	TRBV20-1	many	13	CSAIQGDTDTQYF	TGCAGTGCTATTCAGGGGGACACAGATACGCAGTATTTT
TRBJ2-1	.	TRBV4-1	few	15	CASSQIPGPYNEQFF	TGCGCCAGCAGCCAGATACCGGGGCCTTACAATGAGCAGTTCTTC
TRBJ1-2	.	TRBV6-5	.	16	CASSYTPSGSLYGYTF	TGTGCCAGCAGTTATACACCGAGCGGCAGTCTTTATGGCTACACCTTC
TRBJ2-7	.	TRBV10-1	.	12	CASSESTGEQYF	TGCGCCAGCAGTGAGTCGACGGGCGAGCAGTACTTC
TRBJ2-1	.	TRBV29-1	few	15	CSVVERIIRYNEQFF	TGCAGCGTTGTGGAGAGAATAATACGATACAATGAGCAGTTCTTC
TRBJ2-1	TRBD1	TRBV12-3/TRBV12-4	many	14	CASRPGQARGEQFF	TGTGCCAGCAGACCCGGACAGGCAAGGGGAGAGCAGTTCTTC
TRBJ2-2	TRBD2	TRBV28	.	14	CASSLGGGTGELFF	TGTGCCAGCAGTCTGGGCGGGGGTACCGGGGAGCTGTTTTTT
TRBJ2-7	.	TRBV6-2/TRBV6-3	.	15	CASSYSIAAAYEQYF	TGTGCCAGCAGTTACTCGATCGCTGCAGCTTACGAGCAGTACTTC
TRBJ1-3	.	TRBV2	once	15	CASSAGSGVGNTIYF	TGTGCCAGCAGTGCGGGGTCGGGTGTTGGAAACACCATATATTTT
TRBJ2-1	TRBD2	TRBV7-7	many	14	CASSLVSGSGEQFF	TGTGCTAGCAGCTTAGTTAGCGGGAGTGGTGAGCAGTTCTTC
TRBJ2-7	.	TRBV15	many	13	CATSKDNSYEQYF	TGTGCCACCAGCAAGGACAACTCCTACGAGCAGTACTTC
TRBJ1-1	.	TRBV29-1	many	13	CSVVGGQGSEAFF	TGCAGCGTTGTAGGGGGTCAGGGTTCTGAAGCTTTCTTT
TRBJ2-7	.	TRBV29-1	.	13	CSVDSQGVHEQYF	TGCAGCGTTGACTCCCAGGGAGTTCACGAGCAGTACTTC
TRBJ2-3	TRBD1	TRBV9	few	20	CASSVGGGTGGLSSTDTQYF	TGTGCCAGCAGCGTAGGAGGAGGGACAGGGGGCTTATCTAGCACAGATACGCAGTATTTT
TRBJ1-3	TRBD1	TRBV5-1	.	15	CASSSGQDSGNTIYF	TGCGCCAGCAGCTCCGGACAGGACTCTGGAAACACCATATATTTT
TRBJ1-4	.	TRBV28	many	16	CASSLYTGRSNEKLFF	TGTGCCAGCAGCCTCTATACAGGGAGGAGTAATGAAAAACTGTTTTTT
TRBJ2-7	.	TRBV28	many	14	CASSLGGAKNEQYF	TGTGCCAGCAGTTTAGGGGGGGCGAAGAACGAGCAGTACTTC
TRBJ1-1	.	TRBV7-9	.	15	CASSPVGRVNTEAFF	TGTGCCAGCAGCCCTGTGGGGAGGGTGAACACTGAAGCTTTCTTT
TRBJ1-2	TRBD1	TRBV27	.	17	CASSRAGTGGLNYGYTF	TGTGCCAGCAGTAGAGCCGGGACAGGGGGACTAAACTATGGCTACACCTTC
TRBJ2-1	TRBD1	TRBV5-5	.	16	CASSLGDRGNLNEQFF	TGTGCCAGCAGCTTGGGGGACAGGGGGAATCTCAATGAGCAGTTCTTC
TRBJ1-2	.	TRBV28	many	14	CASTDGPTNYGYTF	TGTGCCAGCACTGACGGACCGACGAACTATGGCTACACCTTC
TRBJ2-7	TRBD2	TRBV3-1	many	17	CASSQKPGTSGSNEQYF	TGTGCCAGCAGCCAAAAGCCCGGGACTAGCGGGAGTAACGAGCAGTACTTC
TRBJ2-5	.	TRBV2	few	13	CASSEESAQTQYF	TGTGCCAGCAGTGAAGAGTCAGCTCAGACCCAGTACTTC
TRBJ2-5	.	TRBV5-6	few	15	CASSLVRGVQETQYF	TGTGCCAGCAGCTTGGTTAGGGGCGTTCAAGAGACCCAGTACTTC
TRBJ2-4	.	TRBV9	many	14	CASSVAPQGDIQYF	TGTGCCAGCAGCGTAGCTCCCCAGGGTGACATTCAGTACTTC
TRBJ1-5	.	TRBV3-1	many	14	CASSQVAGRQPQHF	TGTGCCAGCAGCCAAGTCGCAGGGCGGCAGCCCCAGCATTTT
TRBJ2-3	.	TRBV15	few	13	CATSKDRADTQYF	TGTGCCACCAGCAAGGACAGAGCAGATACGCAGTATTTT
TRBJ2-7	TRBD2	TRBV7-9	many	16	CASSPRTSGRGYEQYF	TGTGCCAGCAGCCCAAGGACTAGCGGGAGAGGATACGAGCAGTACTTC
TRBJ2-5	.	TRBV7-9	.	14	CASSLATGRETQYF	TGTGCCAGCAGCTTAGCGACGGGGCGCGAGACCCAGTACTTC
TRBJ2-2	.	TRBV28	.	16	CASTRLIQLNTGELFF	TGTGCCAGCACGAGACTCATACAATTGAACACCGGGGAGCTGTTTTTT
TRBJ2-3	TRBD2	TRBV12-3/TRBV12-4	many	15	CASSRRTSGRDTQYF	TGTGCCAGCAGTCGTCGGACTAGCGGGAGGGATACGCAGTATTTT
TRBJ1-3	.	TRBV19	few	14	CASRERANGNTIYF	TGTGCCAGTAGAGAAAGAGCGAACGGAAACACCATATATTTT
TRBJ2-5	TRBD2	TRBV7-7	.	17	CASSPRGASGRAETQYF	TGTGCTAGCAGCCCCCGAGGGGCTAGCGGGAGGGCCGAGACCCAGTACTTC
TRBJ2-5	.	TRBV20-1	many	15	CSASLDSGTEETQYF	TGCAGTGCTAGCCTTGATAGCGGGACAGAAGAGACCCAGTACTTC
TRBJ2-5	TRBD2	TRBV29-1	many	15	CSVVIAGGGAETQYF	TGCAGCGTTGTAATCGCGGGAGGAGGTGCGGAGACCCAGTACTTC
TRBJ2-7	.	TRBV20-1	few	13	CSEARTASYEQYF	TGCAGTGAGGCCAGGACAGCCTCCTACGAGCAGTACTTC
TRBJ1-3	TRBD1	TRBV5-1	many	14	CASSFGQGANTIYF	TGCGCCAGCAGCTTTGGACAGGGGGCCAACACCATATATTTT
TRBJ2-1	.	TRBV20-1	many	15	CSARKPGSSYNEQFF	TGCAGTGCTAGGAAGCCGGGATCTTCCTACAATGAGCAGTTCTTC
TRBJ1-1	.	TRBV13	.	12	CASSLGRNIAFF	TGTGCCAGCAGCTTAGGTCGAAACATAGCTTTCTTT
TRBJ1-2	TRBD1	TRBV20-1	few	14	CSARDHDRARGYTF	TGCAGTGCTAGAGATCACGACAGGGCTAGAGGCTACACCTTC